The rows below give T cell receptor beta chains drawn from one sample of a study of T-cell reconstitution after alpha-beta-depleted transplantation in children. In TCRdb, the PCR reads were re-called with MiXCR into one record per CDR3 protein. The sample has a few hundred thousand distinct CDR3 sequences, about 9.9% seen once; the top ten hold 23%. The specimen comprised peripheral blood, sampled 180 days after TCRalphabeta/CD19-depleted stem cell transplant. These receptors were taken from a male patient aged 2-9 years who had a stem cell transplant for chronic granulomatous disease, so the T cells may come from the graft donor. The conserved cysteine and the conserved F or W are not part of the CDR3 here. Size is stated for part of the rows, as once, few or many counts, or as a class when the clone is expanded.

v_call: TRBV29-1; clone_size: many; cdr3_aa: SVELPRTGVEETQY
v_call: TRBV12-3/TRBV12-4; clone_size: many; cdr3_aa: ASSLGPGTGKETQY
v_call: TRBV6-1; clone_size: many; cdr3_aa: ASSRRGAGTQY
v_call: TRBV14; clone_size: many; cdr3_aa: ASSQDRPYTDTQY
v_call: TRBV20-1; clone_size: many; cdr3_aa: SARDYGANEQF
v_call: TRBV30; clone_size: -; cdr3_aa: GGGRGRQQY
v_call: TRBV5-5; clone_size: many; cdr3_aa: ASSKTGTYNEQF
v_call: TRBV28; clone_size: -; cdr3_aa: ASSGTDAGNQPQH
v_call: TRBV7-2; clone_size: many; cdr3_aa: ASSRVGGGETQY
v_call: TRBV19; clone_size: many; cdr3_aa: ASSRRVRDEQY
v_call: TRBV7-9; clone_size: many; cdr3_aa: ASNRLAGVLETQY
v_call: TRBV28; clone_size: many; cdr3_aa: ASKLSGSPEQF
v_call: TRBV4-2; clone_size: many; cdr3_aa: ASSQDSLAAYNEQF
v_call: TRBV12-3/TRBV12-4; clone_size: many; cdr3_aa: ASSFSRGTDTQY
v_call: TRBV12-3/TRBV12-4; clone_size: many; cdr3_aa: ASSSAGGRETQY
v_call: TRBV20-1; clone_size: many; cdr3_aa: SARTGGNQPQH
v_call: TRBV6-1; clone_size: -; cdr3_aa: ASSQGQGANTGELF
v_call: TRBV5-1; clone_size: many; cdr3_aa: ASSPLTSTDTQY
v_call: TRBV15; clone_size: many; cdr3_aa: ATSRDRVNGEAF
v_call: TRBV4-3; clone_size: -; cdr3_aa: ASSPEAWVRTGELI
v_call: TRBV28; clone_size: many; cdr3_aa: ASTTPRGGESEKLF
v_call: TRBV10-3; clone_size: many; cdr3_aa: AISETVGVTDTQY
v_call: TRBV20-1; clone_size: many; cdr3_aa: SAYGTSETYEQY
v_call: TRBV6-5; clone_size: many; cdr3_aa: ASSYFRGGTIQY
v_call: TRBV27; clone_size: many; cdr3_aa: ASSPRGGGTSFYEQY
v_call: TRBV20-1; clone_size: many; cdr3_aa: SAKSGFPLAGDLEQY
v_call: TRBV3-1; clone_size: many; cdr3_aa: ASSQAGIGTDTQY
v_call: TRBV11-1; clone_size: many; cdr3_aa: ASSLSETRGQY
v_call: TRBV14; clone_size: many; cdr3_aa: ASSQDIGSNTEAF
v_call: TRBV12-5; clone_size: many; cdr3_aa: ASPPGHSYEQY
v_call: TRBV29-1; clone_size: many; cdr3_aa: SVDSESLNAF
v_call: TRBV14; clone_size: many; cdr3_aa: ASSRDSGSSYNEQF
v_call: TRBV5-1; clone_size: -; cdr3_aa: ASSLRDSQETQY
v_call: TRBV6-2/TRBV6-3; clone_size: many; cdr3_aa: ASSYRGYSYNEQF
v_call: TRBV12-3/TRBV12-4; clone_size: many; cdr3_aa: ASTPPGGQETQY
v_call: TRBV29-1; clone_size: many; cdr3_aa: SVPWGGEETQY
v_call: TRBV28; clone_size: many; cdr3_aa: ASTNRGPSSPLH
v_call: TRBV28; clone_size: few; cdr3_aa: ASSFLGTLASGQY
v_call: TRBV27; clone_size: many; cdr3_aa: ASSPWTPGREGETQY
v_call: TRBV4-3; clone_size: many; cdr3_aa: ASSQVQGSYGYT
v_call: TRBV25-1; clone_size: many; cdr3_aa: ASSESERDPSDTQY
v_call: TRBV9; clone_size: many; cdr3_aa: ASTSKDSSEQF
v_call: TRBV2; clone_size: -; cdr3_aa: ASSVGLNTGELF
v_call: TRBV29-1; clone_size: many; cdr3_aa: SVDLRGGEQF
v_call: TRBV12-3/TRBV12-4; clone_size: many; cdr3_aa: ASGQGVNEQY
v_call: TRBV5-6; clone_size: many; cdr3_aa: ASSLWGNEQF
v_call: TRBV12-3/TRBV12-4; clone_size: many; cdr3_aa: ASRQGGNSYNSPLH
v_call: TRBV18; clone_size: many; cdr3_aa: ASSPRNKGTSGRSTF
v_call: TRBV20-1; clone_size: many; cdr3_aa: SARASTSGSSLSKF
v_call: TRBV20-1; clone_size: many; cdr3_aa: SAPWPLAGGPTDTQY
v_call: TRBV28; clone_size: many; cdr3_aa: ASSLPRDSEKLF
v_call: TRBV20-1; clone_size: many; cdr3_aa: SAPMGSTDTQY